Presented here are 26 T cell receptor beta chains from one specimen sequenced in a study of shared clonotypes between healthy human individuals. CD45RO negativity and positive selection for CCR7 defined naive CD8 cells, a population that excluded terminally differentiated effector memory CD45RA+ cells. Assay used: immunoSEQ multiplex PCR; TCRdb lists only in-frame clones, some missing. The sample yields 660,000 or so clones, approximately 96% seen once. The sequenced sample consisted of naive CD8+ T cells sorted from blood. The receptors come from a woman aged 25 to 39 in good health.

This chain uses TRBV15 with TRBJ2-3; D gene unclear. Per the germline V gene, CDR1 is LNHNV and CDR2 is YYDKDF (reference sequence). V lost 3 bases to trimming and J lost 1 base, with 14 bases between them. This CDR3 spans 16 amino acids. DNA for the CDR3: TGTGCCACCAGCAGTGCGGATCGGAGCGGCACAGATACGCAGTATTTT. Its translation is CATSSADRSGTDTQYF.

The V and J genes are TRBV27 and TRBJ1-2; D may be TRBD1 (6 bases). The germline gives CDR1 MNHEY, CDR2 SMNVEV (reference sequence). The CDR3 contains 14 residues. The V end was cut by 6 bases, the J end by 4 bases, with 15 bases between. CDR3 sequence (DNA): TGTGCCAGCAGGGGAACAGGGATCAGCTATGGCTACACCTTC. As protein: CASRGTGISYGYTF.

The chain combines TRBV2 with TRBJ2-7; TRBD2 agrees at 7 bases. Germline-derived CDR1 and CDR2 are SNHLY and FYNNEI. This CDR3 is 13 amino acids long. With V trimmed by 6 bases and J by 4 bases, 6 bases remained unmatched. CDR3 in DNA: TGTGCCAGCAGGGCGGGAGAGGCGTACGAGCAGTACTTC. This codes for CASRAGEAYEQYF.

The V and J genes are TRBV13 and TRBJ1-1, with no clear D. The germline V gene has CDR1 PRHDT and CDR2 FYEKMQ (reference sequence). Trimming pared 0 bases from V and 6 bases from J, leaving 11 bases between. The CDR3 runs 14 residues. CDR3 residues: CASSLGGGDPEAFF. In DNA form, the CDR3 reads TGTGCCAGCAGCTTAGGGGGCGGGGATCCTGAAGCTTTCTTT.

The genes are TRBV23-1 and TRBJ2-5; 10 bases are shared with TRBD1. TRBV23-1 is designated an ORF whose function remains uncertain. V lost 0 bases to trimming and J lost 4 bases; unmatched junction nucleotides: 8. The CDR3 spans 17 residues. The CDR3 nucleotides read TGCGCCAGCAGTCAATCGGGGACAGGGGAAAAGGGAGAGACCCAGTACTTC. This codes for CASSQSGTGEKGETQYF.

V usage is TRBV2 and J usage is TRBJ2-1, with TRBD2 matching over 13 bases. Germline V gene data show CDR1 as SNHLY and CDR2 as FYNNEI. V lost 3 bases and J lost 15; bases outside the gene matches: 17. CDR3 length equals 17 residues. This CDR3 reads CASSESALAGGIGGVFF. In nucleotides, the CDR3 is TGTGCCAGCAGTGAGTCGGCACTAGCGGGAGGGATCGGGGGAGTGTTCTTC.

This rearrangement joins TRBV27 to TRBJ2-5; perhaps TRBD1 as D (6 bases). There are 15 residues in the CDR3. Trimming left V 6 bases short and J 5 bases short, with 19 bases between. Germline CDR1 MNHEY, CDR2 SMNVEV (reference sequence). CDR3 in DNA: TGTGCCAGCAGCCTTGGGACACTTCCTGGGGAGACCCAGTACTTC. This sequence encodes CASSLGTLPGETQYF.

The gene calls are TRBV28 and TRBJ1-4, with 9 bases identical to TRBD1. The CDR3 length is 17 residues. V shed 2 bases, J shed 4 bases, and the junction held 8 bases outside the gene matches. Germline V gene lookup returns CDR1 MDHEN and CDR2 SYDVKM. The CDR3 bases are TGTGCCAGCAGTTTAGGGCCCTGGACAGGGGATAATGAAAAACTGTTTTTT. It specifies CASSLGPWTGDNEKLFF.

The genes are TRBV7-2 and TRBJ1-1; no definite D call. V lost 7 bases, J lost 11 bases, and 14 bases lay in between. This CDR3 is built from 11 residues. CDR1 SGHTA and CDR2 FQGNSA come from the germline V gene. CDR3 residues: CASTSYGEAFF. Written as DNA, the CDR3 is TGTGCCAGCACTAGCTACGGGGAGGCTTTCTTT.

The chain uses TRBV27 and TRBJ1-5, with no clear D. Germline loops: CDR1 MNHEY, CDR2 SMNVEV (reference sequence). V was shortened by 4 bases and J by 2 bases, with 6 bases between the two germline ends. The CDR3 has 13 residues. The CDR3 nucleotides read TGTGCCAGCAGTTACAGCCGCAATCAGCCCCAGCATTTT. This codes for CASSYSRNQPQHF.

The chain has TRBV7-9 and TRBJ1-1; D perhaps matches TRBD1 (5 bases). CDR1 and CDR2 (germline): SEHNR, FQNEAQ (reference sequence). There are 13 residues in the CDR3. The germline V and J ends were trimmed by 3 bases and 1 base, with 6 bases remaining between them. The CDR3 nucleotides are TGTGCCAGCAGCTTCCAGGGGAACACTGAAGCTTTCTTT. Amino acids: CASSFQGNTEAFF.

The V gene is TRBV5-6, the J gene TRBJ1-1, with D hard to call. The V gene's germline CDR1 is SGHDT and CDR2 YYEEEE. The CDR3 has 16 residues. The germline V and J ends were trimmed by 1 base and 3 bases, with 16 bases remaining between them. CDR3 DNA sequence: TGTGCCAGCAGCTTGCGGACGGCCATCCTTGACACTGAAGCTTTCTTT. Protein sequence: CASSLRTAILDTEAFF.

This chain uses TRBV27 with TRBJ2-7; TRBD1 aligns across 12 bases. With V trimmed by 6 bases and J by 3 bases, 6 bases remained unmatched. The CDR3 length is 15 residues. Looked up from germline, CDR1 is MNHEY and CDR2 is SMNVEV (reference sequence). In nucleotides, the CDR3 is TGTGCCAGCAGGCCGGGACAGGGGGCGAACTACGAGCAGTACTTC. It yields the protein CASRPGQGANYEQYF.

The chain recombines TRBV7-6 with TRBJ1-1, with 7 positions matching TRBD1. V was pared by 5 bases and J by 11 bases, with 11 bases of the junction left unmatched. The CDR3 sequence is 13 residues long. Germline V gives CDR1 SGHVS, CDR2 FNYEAQ. Here the CDR3 DNA reads TGTGCCAGCAGCCCCAGACAGGGCCAATTTGCTTTCTTT. It specifies CASSPRQGQFAFF.

The gene calls are TRBV10-2 and TRBJ2-7; D is undetermined. Germline V gene sequence: CDR1 WSHSY, CDR2 SAAADI. V lost 2 bases to trimming and J lost 0 bases, with 5 bases between them. This CDR3 has 13 amino acids. This CDR3 reads CASSEGDSYEQYF. CDR3 in DNA: TGCGCCAGCAGTGAGGGGGACTCCTACGAGCAGTACTTC.

The chain carries TRBV7-8 and TRBJ1-4; D is possibly TRBD1 (6 bases). The CDR3 is 15 residues long. V lost 5 bases, J lost 3 bases, and 13 bases lay in between. CDR1 is SGHVS and CDR2 is FQNEAQ in the germline V gene. CDR3: CASSPTGLSNEKLFF. CDR3 DNA sequence: TGTGCCAGCAGCCCAACAGGGTTGTCTAATGAAAAACTGTTTTTT.

The chain has TRBV27 and TRBJ2-3; weak D call: TRBD2 (5 bases). Per the germline V gene, CDR1 is MNHEY and CDR2 is SMNVEV (reference sequence). The CDR3 length is 14 residues. V was trimmed by 4 bases and J by 0 bases, leaving 8 bases between them. CDR3 DNA sequence: TGTGCCAGCAGTTCGGCGGGTAGCACAGATACGCAGTATTTT. Amino acids: CASSSAGSTDTQYF.

The sample holds a few counts of this clone. The same CDR3 is also encoded by other DNA sequences in this sample. The chain uses TRBV27 and TRBJ2-1; D remains ambiguous. The V end lost 6 bases, the J end lost 4 bases, and 4 bases lay between the germline ends. Germline CDR1 MNHEY, CDR2 SMNVEV (reference sequence). The CDR3 totals 11 residues. CDR3 region: CASSLYNEQFF. CDR3 bases: TGTGCCAGCAGCCTATACAATGAGCAGTTCTTC.

V and J are TRBV6-1 and TRBJ2-7; 9 bases are a match to TRBD1. Germline CDR1 reads MNHNS; CDR2 reads SASEGT. Germline trimming cut 6 bases from V and 3 bases from J; bases unmatched to any gene: 3. This CDR3 has 13 amino acids. This CDR3 reads CASSEDRGYEQYF. The CDR3 region has the DNA TGTGCCAGCAGCGAGGACAGGGGCTACGAGCAGTACTTC.

The CDR3 is CASRPGLGEQMNTEAFF. The CDR3, as DNA: TGTGCCAGCAGGCCTGGGTTGGGGGAGCAAATGAACACTGAAGCTTTCTTT. The genes are TRBV27 and TRBJ1-1; D possibly corresponds to TRBD1 (5 bases). The CDR3 runs 17 residues. The V and J ends lost 6 bases and 0 bases respectively, with 20 bases between them. Per germline, CDR1 MNHEY and CDR2 SMNVEV (reference sequence).

The chain carries TRBV6-5 and TRBJ1-2, with D perhaps matching TRBD1 (5 bases). CDR1 is MNHEY, CDR2 SVGAGI, per germline. The CDR3 contains 15 residues. V was shortened by 2 bases and J by 3 bases, with 13 bases between the two germline ends. The CDR3 coding sequence is TGTGCCAGCAGTTACATACAGACAGATTACTATGGCTACACCTTC. Protein product: CASSYIQTDYYGYTF.

As concerns this clone: This sample also contains other DNA sequences that code for the same CDR3. The J gene is TRBJ2-7, the V gene TRBV28; D is perhaps TRBD1 or TRBD2 (5 bases each). Deletions cut 4 bases from V and 0 bases from J, with 7 bases between. Germline-derived CDR1 and CDR2 are MDHEN and SYDVKM. This CDR3 is 13 amino acids long. The CDR3 spells CASSSGSSYEQYF. In nucleotides, the CDR3 is TGTGCCAGCAGTTCAGGGAGCTCCTACGAGCAGTACTTC.

The chain combines TRBV7-9 with TRBJ2-7; TRBD1 matches at 9 bases. With 8 bases clipped from V and 5 bases from J, the junction kept 7 bases outside the gene matches. Germline loops: CDR1 SEHNR, CDR2 FQNEAQ (reference sequence). The CDR3 consists of 13 residues. The CDR3 bases are TGTGCCAGCGGTTGGACAGGGGTCCACGAGCAGTACTTC. Its translation: CASGWTGVHEQYF.

The rearrangement links TRBV25-1 to TRBJ2-3; D possibly uses TRBD1 or TRBD2 (5 bases each). V was cut by 9 bases and J by 0 bases, with 13 bases left in between. Germline lookup yields CDR1 MGHDK and CDR2 SYGVNS. CDR3 length: 14 residues. The CDR3 spells CASGDRLSTDTQYF. The CDR3 region has the DNA TGTGCCAGTGGGGACCGACTTAGCACAGATACGCAGTATTTT. Filled out from reference TRBV25-1 and TRBJ2-3, the complete variable domain reads EADIYQTPRYLVIGTGKKITLECSQTMGHDKMYWYQQDPGMELHLIHYSYGVNSTEKGDLSSESTVSRIRTEHFPLTLESARPSHTSQYLCASGDRLSTDTQYFGPGTRLTVL.

This chain connects TRBV4-1 to TRBJ1-1; tentative D call: TRBD1 (5 bases). Looked up from germline, CDR1 is MGHRA and CDR2 is YSYEKL. Trimming stripped 3 bases from V and 6 bases from J, with 11 bases between. This CDR3 spans 13 amino acids. CDR3: CASSHRGVSEAFF. The CDR3 DNA reads TGCGCCAGCAGCCACCGGGGGGTTTCTGAAGCTTTCTTT.

The chain carries TRBV4-1 and TRBJ1-1; no clear D. This CDR3 spans 14 amino acids. From germline, CDR1 is MGHRA and CDR2 YSYEKL. V shed 1 base and J shed 1 base, with 7 bases lying between them. The CDR3 protein is CASSQAPRNTEAFF. The CDR3 coding sequence is TGCGCCAGCAGCCAAGCCCCCCGGAACACTGAAGCTTTCTTT.